The present T cell receptor (beta chain) was sequenced within a study of T cell responses to AZD1222 COVID-19 vaccine. Overall study results and limits: Seropositive status at baseline applied to only five or six AZD1222 recipients. Most donors were white British, females outnumbered males, and clonal diversity was possibly underestimated.

This CDR3 is 16 amino acids long. Profiled with immunoSEQ multiplex PCR; TCRdb holds only in-frame clones, not every one. The data show roughly 150,000 clones, 75% to 90% seen once. Concerning this clone: Antigen unknown.

The chain has TRBV7-5 and TRBJ1-2. TRBV7-5 is tagged as a pseudogene. Sequenced material: peripheral blood, taken 28 days after the second AZD1222 dose. The receptor comes from an adult who received the AZD1222 COVID-19 vaccine. CDR3 DNA: TGTGCCAGAAGCTTAGAAAGGACGGACTGGGGGGATGGCTACACCTTC. Amino acid sequence: CARSLERTDWGDGYTF.